These 9 T cell receptor beta chains were all obtained from the same sample, sequenced in a study of T-cell reconstitution after alpha-beta-depleted transplantation in children (dated by TCRdb to about 2016). The study at large found these results: Over subsequent months, a decline in hyperexpanded clone frequencies was noted, and after one year, T-cell counts and TCRbeta diversity were mostly ascribed to newly produced T cells.

Their antigens remain unidentified. The label giving this sample's treatment or condition can be read as: allogeneic hematopoietic cell transplantation with graft depleted of TCRalphabeta T cells and CD19 B cells. Library preparation employed PCR. Sequencing relied on an Illumina HiSeq 2500. TCR libraries were prepared with molecular barcoding, using unique molecular identifiers to normalize TCRbeta repertoire quantification. TCRdb reprocessed the public reads (quality trimming at Q25 with fastp, clone calling with MiXCR) and kept in-frame beta chains. Rows with one shared CDR3 protein collapse into an entry with the most common genes and DNA. Across this sample there are fewer than 350,000 distinct CDR3 sequences, with over 7% seen only once. The ten top clones hold approximately 9% of the sample. Sequencing was performed on peripheral blood, taken 360 days after TCRalphabeta/CD19-depleted stem cell transplant. Source of these receptors: a female patient between 2 and 15 years old who had a stem cell transplant for Fanconi anemia, so the T cells may come from the graft donor.

In this sample, this clonotype turned up a few times. The chain combines TRBV27 with TRBJ1-4; possibly TRBD1 for D (6 bases). The CDR3 contains 19 residues. With 0 bases removed from V and 0 bases from J, the gap between germline ends came to 17 bases. Germline CDR1 reads MNHEY; CDR2 reads SMNVEV (reference sequence). The CDR3 sequence is CASSLSFRGAVATNEKLFF. The CDR3, as DNA: TGTGCCAGCAGTTTATCTTTCCGGGGGGCCGTTGCAACTAATGAAAAACTGTTTTTT.

This clonotype was counted between two and nine times. J is TRBJ2-7 and V is TRBV6-1; TRBD1 agrees at 7 bases. V shed 4 bases and J 2 bases; nucleotides not matched to a gene: 5. The CDR3 sequence is 14 residues long. Germline V gene lookup returns CDR1 MNHNS and CDR2 SASEGT. The DNA of the CDR3 is TGTGCCAGCAGTGTCCGAGACAGGGCCTACGAGCAGTACTTC. This gives the protein CASSVRDRAYEQYF.

In its sample, this clonotype was seen a few times. The genes are TRBV15 and TRBJ1-2, with D hard to call. CDR3 size: 15 residues. CDR1 is LNHNV, CDR2 YYDKDF, per germline (reference sequence). Trimming took off 0 bases at V and 0 bases at J, with 8 bases between the two ends. CDR3 in amino acids: CATSREKGANYGYTF. The CDR3 DNA reads as TGTGCCACCAGCAGAGAAAAAGGAGCTAACTATGGCTACACCTTC.

In its sample, this clonotype was seen a few times. The V call is TRBV24-1, the J call TRBJ2-5; TRBD2 agrees at 10 bases. CDR1 is KGHDR and CDR2 is SFDVKD in the germline V gene. This CDR3 contains 16 residues. The V segment lost 3 bases and the J segment 5 bases; nucleotides outside the gene matches: 8. Written as DNA, the CDR3 is TGTGCCACCAGTGATGCAAGCGGGGGGGACCCCGAGACCCAGTACTTC. Translating gives CATSDASGGDPETQYF.

This clonotype was seen at least ten times. The DNA for the CDR3 is TGTGCCAGCAGTTTCTTAGGGACAGCGAACACCGGGGAGCTGTTTTTT. Amino acids: CASSFLGTANTGELFF. The chain employs TRBV6-5 and TRBJ2-2; TRBD1 agrees at 7 bases. V lost 4 bases to trimming and J lost 0 bases; unmatched junction nucleotides: 5. This CDR3 comprises 16 residues. Germline assignment: CDR1 MNHEY and CDR2 SVGAGI.

Ten or more counts support this clonotype. The CDR3 nucleotides read TGTGCCAGCAGTTTAGATAGTGTCTGGAACACTGAAGCTTTCTTT. Its translation: CASSLDSVWNTEAFF. The chain is built from TRBV12-3 or TRBV12-4 and TRBJ1-1; no clear D. The CDR3 extends over 15 amino acids. The V end was cut by 1 base, the J end by 1 base, with 10 bases between.

This clonotype turned up a few times. The rearrangement uses TRBV7-6 and TRBJ2-7; 7 bases are a match to TRBD2. The CDR3 is 16 amino acids. Trimming took 3 bases from V and 2 from J; bases not matched to a gene: 10. In germline, CDR1 is SGHVS, CDR2 FNYEAQ. The CDR3 loop is CASSFGRGTPTYEQYF. In nucleotides, the CDR3 is TGTGCCAGCAGCTTTGGGCGGGGGACCCCTACCTACGAGCAGTACTTC.

This clonotype was picked up many times. The CDR3 reads CASSKRTGDQPQHF. CDR3 nucleotide sequence: TGTGCCAGCAGCAAACGGACAGGGGATCAGCCCCAGCATTTT. The V gene is TRBV2, the J gene TRBJ1-5; TRBD1 aligns across 9 bases. The junction had 5 bases not matched to a gene; V was cut back by 6 bases and J by 5 bases. Germline CDR1 and CDR2: SNHLY and FYNNEI. There are 14 residues in the CDR3.

This clonotype turned up a few times. The chain employs TRBV11-2 and TRBJ1-2; unclear D gene. The germline V gene has CDR1 SGHAT and CDR2 FQNNGV. Deletions cut 5 bases from V and 2 bases from J, with 6 bases between. The CDR3 length is 12 residues. CDR3 sequence reads: CASSHGNYGYTF. DNA of the CDR3: TGTGCCAGCAGCCACGGAAACTATGGCTACACCTTC. The complete variable domain, with remaining parts taken from reference TRBV11-2 and TRBJ1-2, reads EAGVAQSPRYKIIEKRQSVAFWCNPISGHATLYWYQQILGQGPKLLIQFQNNGVVDDSQLPKDRFSAERLKGVDSTLKIQPAKLEDSAVYLCASSHGNYGYTFGSGTRLTVV.